Each of the 32 T cell receptor beta chains below was sequenced from the same sample in a study of blood T cell repertoires in COVID-19. Profiling relied on immunoSEQ multiplex PCR, and the TCRdb table lists in-frame clones only, not all of them. The sample has about 380,000 clones, more than 70% seen once. Sequenced material: PBMCs or T cells enriched from blood (not recorded which). The receptor set was obtained from a woman between 18 and 29 years old who had recovered from COVID-19.

This clone was counted once. V gene TRBV9 combines with J gene TRBJ1-4; D possibly corresponds to TRBD1 (5 bases). V gave up 4 bases and J gave up 6 bases, with 16 bases separating them. Per germline, CDR1 SGDLS and CDR2 YYNGEE. This CDR3 contains 15 residues. DNA of the CDR3: TGTGCCAGCAGCCCAAATGCAGGGCAGGATGAAAAACTGTTTTTT. This sequence encodes CASSPNAGQDEKLFF.

The gene calls are TRBV2 and TRBJ1-6; a weak D match, TRBD1 (5 bases). The V end lost 6 bases, the J end lost 5 bases, and 5 bases lay between the germline ends. Germline-derived CDR1 and CDR2 are SNHLY and FYNNEI. CDR3 length: 12 residues. The CDR3 protein is CASRGDNSPLHF. The DNA of the CDR3 is TGTGCCAGCAGAGGGGATAATTCACCCCTCCACTTT. The complete variable domain, with remaining parts taken from reference TRBV2 and TRBJ1-6, reads EPEVTQTPSHQVTQMGQEVILRCVPISNHLYFYWYRQILGQKVEFLVSFYNNEISEKSEIFDDQFSVERPDGSNFTLKIRSTKLEDSAMYFCASRGDNSPLHFGNGTRLTVT.

The rearrangement uses TRBV29-1 and TRBJ1-1; unclear D gene. This CDR3 comprises 14 residues. V lost 0 bases, J lost 0 bases, and 8 bases lay in between. From germline, CDR1 is SQVTM and CDR2 ANQGSEA. The chain's CDR3 is CSVEDHGMNTEAFF. CDR3 sequence (DNA): TGCAGCGTTGAAGATCACGGGATGAACACTGAAGCTTTCTTT.

This rearrangement joins TRBV3-1 (or the pseudogene TRBV3-2) to TRBJ2-1; 7 bases fit TRBD2. Losses at the gene ends were 4 bases for V and 7 bases for J; bases not matched to a gene: 13. The CDR3 runs 16 residues. The germline CDR1 and CDR2 sequences are LGHDT and YNNKEL (reference sequence). The CDR3 nucleotides are TGTGCCAGCAGCCGGGGCGGGGGAGACCATCATAATGAGCAGTTCTTC. Its protein is CASSRGGGDHHNEQFF.

J is TRBJ1-1 and V is TRBV4-2, with D maybe TRBD1 (5 bases). Per the germline V gene, CDR1 is LGHNA and CDR2 is YNFKEQ. Trimming removed 8 bases at V and 2 bases at J, with 12 bases between. This CDR3 comprises 13 residues. The CDR3 DNA reads as TGTGCCAGCGGTCCAAGGACAAACACTGAAGCTTTCTTT. Protein product: CASGPRTNTEAFF.

The V gene is TRBV24-1, the J gene TRBJ2-3; maybe TRBD2 (6 bases). Germline assignment: CDR1 KGHDR and CDR2 SFDVKD. Trimming cost V 5 bases and J 3 bases, with 11 bases left between them. The CDR3 covers 14 residues. The CDR3 DNA reads TGTGCCACCAGTGGGGACTCGCGAACAGATACGCAGTATTTT. This codes for CATSGDSRTDTQYF.

V and J are TRBV5-1 and TRBJ1-3; weak D call: TRBD1 (6 bases). This CDR3 contains 14 residues. In germline, CDR1 is SGHRS, CDR2 YFSETQ. V lost 0 bases and J 7 bases, leaving 11 bases between the germline ends. This CDR3 reads CASSLAGVANTIYF. The CDR3 region has the DNA TGCGCCAGCAGCTTGGCAGGGGTCGCGAACACCATATATTTT.

This chain links TRBV6-5 with TRBJ2-7, with TRBD1 identical over 8 bases. The V gene's germline CDR1 is MNHEY and CDR2 SVGAGI. Trimming took 0 bases from V and 7 from J; bases not matched to a gene: 8. CDR3 length: 15 residues. CDR3 in DNA: TGTGCCAGCAGTTACTCAGTACAGGGGGACTGGGAGCAGTACTTC. This encodes CASSYSVQGDWEQYF.

This clone appeared once. The V and J genes are TRBV2 and TRBJ1-1; D gene ambiguous. V was clipped by 6 bases and J by 6 bases, with 8 bases between them. This CDR3 contains 11 residues. The germline V gene encodes CDR1 SNHLY and CDR2 FYNNEI. This chain's CDR3 is CASSPRSEAFF. The CDR3 bases are TGTGCCAGCAGCCCCCGGTCTGAAGCTTTCTTT.

This chain joins TRBV27 and TRBJ2-5; the match to TRBD2 covers 7 bases. This CDR3 contains 19 residues. Unmatched junction bases numbered 15, after V lost 1 base and J lost 1 base. Germline V gives CDR1 MNHEY, CDR2 SMNVEV (reference sequence). CDR3 nucleotide sequence: TGTGCCAGCAGTTTATGGGCAATGGCGGGAGCGGGGCCCCAAGAGACCCAGTACTTC. It encodes CASSLWAMAGAGPQETQYF.

The J gene is TRBJ1-5, the V gene TRBV6-5; 10 bases are shared with TRBD1. Per germline, CDR1 MNHEY and CDR2 SVGAGI. The CDR3 is 13 residues long. With V trimmed by 0 bases and J by 13 bases, 3 bases remained unmatched. The DNA for the CDR3 is TGTGCCAGCAGTTACTCTCTGGGACAGGGGCAGCATTTT. Translation gives CASSYSLGQGQHF.

The V and J genes are TRBV2 and TRBJ1-1; no firm D call. V was clipped by 7 bases and J by 4 bases, with 16 bases between them. This CDR3 comprises 14 residues. CDR1 is SNHLY, CDR2 FYNNEI, per germline. CDR3 in amino acids: CASIPNKRITEAFF. The CDR3 DNA follows: TGTGCCAGCATCCCCAATAAGAGGATCACTGAAGCTTTCTTT.

The V call is TRBV30, the J call TRBJ2-3, with 12 bases aligning to TRBD2. From germline, CDR1 is GTSNPN and CDR2 SVGIG (reference sequence). The V gene end was trimmed by 2 bases and the J gene end by 4 bases; junction bases not matched to a gene: 13. The CDR3 is 18 amino acids. In nucleotides, the CDR3 is TGTGCCTGGAGTATTCCCCACCCTAGCGGGGGGGCGCCAGATACGCAGTATTTT. Amino acid sequence: CAWSIPHPSGGAPDTQYF. The full variable domain, rest sourced from reference TRBV30 and TRBJ2-3, is SQTIHQWPATLVQPVGSPLSLECTVEGTSNPNLYWYRQAAGRGLQLLFYSVGIGQISSEVPQNLSASRPQDRQFILSSKKLLLSDSGFYLCAWSIPHPSGGAPDTQYFGPGTRLTVL.

This rearrangement joins TRBV4-2 to TRBJ1-6; D not resolved. The CDR3 is 16 residues long. Germline CDR1 and CDR2: LGHNA and YNFKEQ. V lost 0 bases, J lost 6 bases, and 12 bases lay in between. The DNA for the CDR3 is TGTGCCAGCAGCCAAGACGGGGAGGTGGGTAATTCACCCCTCCACTTT. Its translation: CASSQDGEVGNSPLHF.

The chain employs TRBV6-1 and TRBJ2-1, with 10 bases that match TRBD2. The CDR3 covers 18 residues. Losses at the gene ends were 2 bases for V and 4 bases for J; bases not matched to a gene: 11. Germline lookup yields CDR1 MNHNS and CDR2 SASEGT. The chain's CDR3 is CASSERPSGGANYNEQFF. The CDR3 DNA sequence: TGTGCCAGCAGTGAACGTCCGAGCGGGGGGGCTAATTACAATGAGCAGTTCTTC.

This chain joins TRBV19 and TRBJ1-6; D possibly corresponds to TRBD1 (6 bases). The CDR3 runs to 16 residues. Germline V gene sequence: CDR1 LNHDA, CDR2 SQIVND (reference sequence). V lost 9 bases and J lost 2, with 17 bases in between. The CDR3 DNA is TGTGCCAGATTGCGGGGGGCGTGCCCCTATAATTCACCCCTCCACTTT. Encoded protein: CARLRGACPYNSPLHF.

The V gene is TRBV7-8, the J gene TRBJ2-3; 8 bases map to TRBD2. The CDR3 covers 15 residues. CDR1 is SGHVS, CDR2 FQNEAQ, per germline. The V gene end was trimmed by 5 bases and the J gene end by 11 bases; junction bases not matched to a gene: 15. DNA for the CDR3: TGTGCCAGCAGCCCTGCCGGGACTAGTACTTTATGGCAGTATTTT. This gives the protein CASSPAGTSTLWQYF.

About this clone: Sequence at one end of the junction differs from germline and may be a read error. The genes are TRBV7-7 and TRBJ2-2; a weak D match, TRBD2 (5 bases). The CDR3 runs to 16 residues. In germline, CDR1 is SSHAT, CDR2 FNYEAQ (reference sequence). CDR3 DNA: TGTGCTAGCAGCCATCCGGGAAACGTCCCTACCGGGGAGCTGTTTTTT. Its protein is CASSHPGNVPTGELFF. Supplemented by reference TRBV7-7 and TRBJ2-2, the full variable domain reads GAGVSQSPRYKVTKRGQDVTLRCDPISSHATLYWYQQALGQGPEFLTYFNYEAQPDKSGLPSDRFSAERPEGSISTLTIQRTEQRDSAMYRCASSHPGNVPTGELFFGEGSRLTVL.

This chain uses TRBV10-3 with TRBJ2-3; D is perhaps TRBD2 (6 bases). Germline V CDR1 and CDR2: ENHRY, SYGVKD. The CDR3 contains 16 residues. V was clipped by 2 bases and J by 2 bases, with 14 bases between them. CDR3 amino acids: CAISEMAGRYTDTQYF. The CDR3 DNA follows: TGTGCCATCAGTGAGATGGCGGGGAGATACACAGATACGCAGTATTTT.

The J gene is TRBJ1-6, the V gene TRBV6-5; 7 nucleotides agree with TRBD1. The CDR3 loop spans 15 amino acids. Germline V gene data show CDR1 as MNHEY and CDR2 as SVGAGI. With V trimmed by 6 bases and J by 7 bases, 9 bases remained unmatched. The CDR3 nucleotides are TGTGCCAGCAGCCAAAAGGGGGCGCGGAATTCACCCCTCCACTTT. It translates to CASSQKGARNSPLHF.

The chain combines TRBV18 with TRBJ1-6; a possible D gene is TRBD1 (5 bases). The germline CDR1 and CDR2 sequences are KGHSH and LQKENI. Trimming shortened V by 3 bases and J by 9 bases, and 15 bases separated the two germline ends. The CDR3 consists of 15 residues. CDR3 residues: CASSPTGWGGSPLHF. As DNA, the CDR3 is TGTGCCAGCTCACCCACAGGATGGGGGGGTTCACCCCTCCACTTT.

In DNA, the CDR3 is TGTGCCAGCAGCCCCGGGACTCCCGAGCAGTTCTTC. It yields the protein CASSPGTPEQFF. The chain is built from TRBV12-3 or TRBV12-4 and TRBJ2-1; TRBD2 might be the D (6 bases). The CDR3 consists of 12 residues. Between the trimmed V and J ends, which lost 6 bases and 10 bases, there was a span of 13 bases.

The chain employs TRBV12-3 or TRBV12-4 and TRBJ1-1; D remains ambiguous. The CDR3 runs to 11 residues. V was clipped by 6 bases and J by 4 bases, with 6 bases between them. CDR3 sequence (DNA): TGTGCCAGCAGCCCGGGCACTGAAGCTTTCTTT. Translating it yields CASSPGTEAFF.

This chain joins TRBV5-8 and TRBJ1-6, with D unclear. In germline, CDR1 is SGHTS, CDR2 YDEGEE. The CDR3 totals 15 residues. V lost 3 bases and J 12 bases, leaving 19 bases between the germline ends. The CDR3 sequence is CASSSSRGIRRPLHF. As DNA, the CDR3 is TGTGCCAGCAGCTCCAGTCGCGGGATCCGGCGACCCCTCCACTTT.

The V and J genes are TRBV19 and TRBJ2-1; 8 bases agree with TRBD1. Unmatched junction bases numbered 13, after V lost 8 bases and J lost 10 bases. Looked up from germline, CDR1 is LNHDA and CDR2 is SQIVND (reference sequence). The CDR3 covers 14 residues. The CDR3 here is CASATGALVGEQFF. The CDR3 DNA sequence: TGTGCCAGTGCGACAGGGGCGCTCGTTGGCGAGCAGTTCTTC.

The chain combines TRBV11-3 with TRBJ2-3; D possibly corresponds to TRBD2 (6 bases). CDR3 length equals 14 residues. CDR1 and CDR2 from the germline V gene are SGHNT and YENEEA. Trimming left V 5 bases short and J 4 bases short, with 13 bases between. The CDR3 region is CASSPYGSADTQYF. The CDR3 nucleotides are TGTGCCAGCAGCCCCTACGGGAGCGCAGATACGCAGTATTTT.

The chain combines TRBV19 with TRBJ1-2, with a weak D call TRBD1 (6 bases). Germline V gene lookup returns CDR1 LNHDA and CDR2 SQIVND (reference sequence). V dropped 0 bases and J dropped 8 bases, with 19 bases sitting between them. The CDR3 totals 16 residues. The CDR3 sequence: CASSIDQVSTGRGYTF. The CDR3 DNA sequence: TGTGCCAGTAGTATAGATCAAGTTAGTACAGGGAGAGGCTACACCTTC.

The chain is built from TRBV19 and TRBJ1-6, with 7 nucleotides matching TRBD1. J was trimmed by 7 bases and V by 9 bases; bases with no gene match: 6. Germline CDR1 LNHDA, CDR2 SQIVND (reference sequence). The CDR3 loop spans 13 amino acids. The CDR3 sequence: CASNTGANSPLHF. The CDR3 nucleotides read TGTGCCAGCAATACAGGGGCCAATTCACCCCTCCACTTT.

V usage is TRBV9 and J usage is TRBJ2-2; D may be TRBD1 (5 bases). The CDR3 consists of 14 residues. Trimming removed 4 bases at V and 4 bases at J, with 11 bases between. Germline CDR1 and CDR2: SGDLS and YYNGEE. CDR3 DNA: TGTGCCAGCAGCTCCCAGGGCGGCACCGGGGAGCTGTTTTTT. The encoded protein is CASSSQGGTGELFF.

CDR3 region: CAISRAGGGTEAFF. Here the CDR3 DNA reads TGTGCCATCAGTCGTGCGGGGGGGGGCACTGAAGCTTTCTTT. The V and J genes are TRBV10-3 and TRBJ1-1; TRBD1 might be the D (5 bases). CDR3 length: 14 amino acids. The germline gives CDR1 ENHRY, CDR2 SYGVKD. The V and J ends lost 5 bases and 4 bases respectively, with 14 bases between them.

The rearrangement joins TRBV5-4 to TRBJ2-7; 12 positions match TRBD1. This CDR3 comprises 19 residues. The V gene's germline CDR1 is SGHNT and CDR2 YYREEE (reference sequence). V was clipped by 4 bases and J by 4 bases; unmatched bases: 18. The CDR3 loop is CASSLGTGGAWATTYEQYF. CDR3 in DNA: TGTGCCAGCAGCCTGGGGACAGGGGGCGCTTGGGCAACTACGTACGAGCAGTACTTC.

The gene calls are TRBV6-5 and TRBJ1-3, with no clear D. CDR1 and CDR2 from the germline V gene are MNHEY and SVGAGI. Trimming left V 5 bases short and J 0 bases short, with 11 bases between. This CDR3 is 15 amino acids long. This CDR3 reads CASSLDRLSGNTIYF. CDR3 nucleotide sequence: TGTGCCAGCAGTCTAGACCGACTCTCTGGAAACACCATATATTTT.